One sample yielded the 7 T cell receptor beta chains listed below, sequenced in a study of blood T cell repertoires in COVID-19 (TCRdb year 2020). Receptors were amplified or captured by the immunoSEQ multiplex PCR assay. TCRdb stores this immuneACCESS table with in-frame sequences only. Part of the clones is absent; in the studies checked, under half of the shortfall reflects unresolved V genes, and no reason is known for the rest. The sample has 250,000 to 300,000 clones on record, around four fifths of them singletons. The ten largest account for under 5.5% of the sample. Sequenced material: peripheral blood. The receptors originated from a man aged 60 to 69 who had recovered from COVID-19.

The chain carries TRBV11-3 and TRBJ2-3; 14 bases are a match to TRBD2. V was clipped by 4 bases and J by 4 bases; unmatched bases: 10. The germline V gene has CDR1 SGHNT and CDR2 YENEEA. The CDR3 runs to 18 residues. The CDR3 loop reads CASSSGGLAGGAADTQYF. The CDR3 DNA sequence: TGTGCCAGCAGCTCTGGCGGACTAGCGGGGGGTGCAGCAGATACGCAGTATTTT.

The CDR3 DNA sequence: TGTGCCACCAGCAGAGATCGGGGGAGTGGCGAAAAACTGTTTTTT. It yields the protein CATSRDRGSGEKLFF. The V gene is TRBV15, the J gene TRBJ1-4; possible D gene TRBD1, 5 bases. Germline CDR1 LNHNV, CDR2 YYDKDF (reference sequence). V gave up 0 bases and J gave up 8 bases, with 13 bases separating them. The CDR3 covers 15 residues.

The chain links TRBV7-8 to TRBJ2-2; TRBD2 matches at 7 bases. V dropped 5 bases and J dropped 8; count of bases not matched to a gene: 5. This CDR3 has 13 amino acids. Looked up from germline, CDR1 is SGHVS and CDR2 is FQNEAQ. The CDR3 region has the DNA TGTGCCAGCAGCACGCGGGAGCAAGGGGAGCTGTTTTTT. Protein sequence: CASSTREQGELFF.

This clone appeared many times. The chain couples TRBV4-2 to TRBJ2-2; 7 bases fit TRBD2. Germline CDR1 is LGHNA and CDR2 is YNFKEQ. After removal of 6 bases from V and 3 bases from J, the junction contained 7 bases not matched to a gene. The CDR3 has 15 amino acids. The CDR3 coding sequence is TGTGCCAGCAGTCCAGGACTAGAACACACCGGGGAGCTGTTTTTT. Translated: CASSPGLEHTGELFF.

The genes are TRBV6-6 and TRBJ1-4; D possibly corresponds to TRBD1 (6 bases). The CDR3 totals 16 residues. The V gene's germline CDR1 is MNHNY and CDR2 SVGAGI (reference sequence). V lost 2 bases and J 2 bases, leaving 12 bases between the germline ends. CDR3 bases: TGTGCCAGCAGTTACCGCGTGGGGGCGACTAATGAAAAACTGTTTTTT. Amino acid sequence: CASSYRVGATNEKLFF.

The chain recombines TRBV12-3 or TRBV12-4 with TRBJ1-2; no clear D. V was shortened by 0 bases and J by 6 bases, with 5 bases between the two germline ends. The CDR3 spans 12 residues. The CDR3 DNA reads as TGTGCCAGCAGTTTAGCAGCTAATGGCTACACCTTC. This sequence encodes CASSLAANGYTF.

A word on this clone: Mismatch with germline at one junction end may stem from a read error. J is TRBJ2-7 and V is TRBV7-7; TRBD2 matches at 11 bases. Germline lookup yields CDR1 SSHAT and CDR2 FNYEAQ (reference sequence). This CDR3 is 14 amino acids long. The CDR3 reads CASSLTSGVGEQYF. Written as DNA, the CDR3 is TGTGCTAGCAGCCTGACTAGCGGGGTTGGCGAGCAGTACTTC.